A single sample gave rise to the 28 T cell receptor beta chains below, sequenced in a study of regulatory T cells in long-lasting Graves disease. Arm-PCR with iRepertoire HTBI primers amplified the CDR3 regions for these TCR beta libraries. TCRdb reprocessed the multiplex PCR reads with MiXCR, giving one entry per CDR3 protein. The repertoire holds about 470,000 distinct CDR3 sequences, with roughly 16% as singletons. As for time point: newly diagnosed GD, antithyroid drugs for less than 3 months. PBMC-derived RNA was used for the TCR library. The same sample was also used in a study of T cells in Graves' hyperthyroidism and ophthalmopathy.

Specimen: peripheral blood mononuclear cells (PBMCs), collected at new diagnosis, from a patient treated with antithyroid drugs. The receptors derive from a man in his forties with Graves disease.

There are a few counts of this clonotype. The genes are TRBV29-1 and TRBJ2-1, with D possibly being TRBD1 (5 bases). V shed 6 bases and J shed 4 bases, with 7 bases lying between them. Germline CDR1 and CDR2: SQVTM and ANQGSEA. The CDR3 is 11 amino acids. DNA of the CDR3: TGCAGCGTAACAGGATACAATGAGCAGTTCTTC. It translates to CSVTGYNEQFF.

This chain links TRBV27 with TRBJ1-5; D ambiguous. The germline CDR1 and CDR2 sequences are MNHEY and SMNVEV (reference sequence). The CDR3 spans 15 residues. V was shortened by 5 bases and J by 0 bases, with 11 bases between the two germline ends. The CDR3 sequence is CASSDPGRSNQPQHF. The DNA for the CDR3 is TGTGCCAGCAGTGACCCCGGGCGTAGCAATCAGCCCCAGCATTTT.

The V call is TRBV20-1, the J call TRBJ2-2; D remains unclear. V was trimmed by 1 base and J by 6 bases, leaving 9 bases between them. Germline lookup yields CDR1 DFQATT and CDR2 SNEGSKA (reference sequence). The CDR3 runs 13 residues. The CDR3 region has the DNA TGCAGTGCTAGAGCCCTTTTGTCCGGGGAGCTGTTTTTT. Translation: CSARALLSGELFF.

The chain couples TRBV20-1 to TRBJ2-5, with D uncertain. Trimming pared 2 bases from V and 5 bases from J, leaving 9 bases between. CDR1 is DFQATT, CDR2 SNEGSKA, per germline (reference sequence). This CDR3 spans 12 amino acids. This CDR3 is CSARPRVETQYF. The CDR3, as DNA: TGCAGTGCTAGACCCCGCGTGGAGACCCAGTACTTC.

In this sample, this clonotype turned up a few times. The chain recombines TRBV19 with TRBJ1-4; tentative D call: TRBD1 (5 bases). The CDR3 totals 15 residues. Germline CDR1 and CDR2: LNHDA and SQIVND (reference sequence). V lost 5 bases to trimming and J lost 7 bases, with 17 bases between them. The CDR3 nucleotides are TGTGCCAGTAGTCCCCAGGGTTGGGTCGGTGAAAAACTGTTTTTT. Amino acids: CASSPQGWVGEKLFF.

V usage is TRBV20-1 and J usage is TRBJ1-2; D not resolved. Trimming left V 1 base short and J 6 bases short, with 21 bases between. This CDR3 comprises 16 residues. Germline V gene data show CDR1 as DFQATT and CDR2 as SNEGSKA (reference sequence). The CDR3 is CSARAPLTAKSDGYTF. The CDR3 coding sequence is TGCAGTGCTAGAGCCCCGCTGACGGCCAAAAGTGATGGCTACACCTTC.

The gene calls are TRBV5-1 and TRBJ2-3, with D perhaps assigned TRBD1 or TRBD2 (6 bases each). CDR1 SGHRS and CDR2 YFSETQ come from the germline V gene. V shed 4 bases and J shed 4 bases, with 10 bases lying between them. The CDR3 has 13 residues. The CDR3 sequence: CASSAGHPDTQYF. DNA for the CDR3: TGCGCCAGCAGCGCGGGACACCCAGATACGCAGTATTTT.

In this sample, this clonotype turned up a few times. The chain carries TRBV29-1 and TRBJ2-1; maybe TRBD2 (5 bases). CDR1 and CDR2 (germline): SQVTM, ANQGSEA. CDR3 length equals 12 residues. V lost 4 bases and J 7 bases, leaving 11 bases between the germline ends. The CDR3 region has the DNA TGCAGCGTTGCATCGGGGATGAATGAGCAGTTCTTC. Translating it yields CSVASGMNEQFF.

This clonotype showed up many times. The chain is built from TRBV12-3 or TRBV12-4 and TRBJ2-1, with 7 bases fitting TRBD2. The CDR3 consists of 16 residues. V shed 4 bases, J shed 8 bases, and the junction held 14 bases outside the gene matches. CDR3 bases: TGTGCCAGCAGTTCCACTTTAGGCGGGAGTAACGATGAGCAGTTCTTC. Translating gives CASSSTLGGSNDEQFF.

The table lists this clonotype with many counts. The CDR3 DNA is TGTGCCAGCTCACCACCGACGATCCCGGAGACCCAGTACTTC. Residues: CASSPPTIPETQYF. The chain carries TRBV18 and TRBJ2-1; D call uncertain. The end of the DNA aligns better with TRBJ2-5, so the J call may be wrong. CDR3 length equals 14 residues. The V gene's germline CDR1 is KGHSH and CDR2 LQKENI.

This clonotype was observed many times. The chain combines TRBV11-2 with TRBJ2-6, with D maybe TRBD1 (6 bases). Trimming took 5 bases from V and 7 from J, leaving 18 bases between them. The germline V gene encodes CDR1 SGHAT and CDR2 FQNNGV. The CDR3 is 16 residues long. In DNA form, the CDR3 reads TGTGCCAGCAGCATCCCGACAGGCTTAAGAGCCAACGTCCTGACTTTC. This sequence encodes CASSIPTGLRANVLTF.

This clonotype has a count of ten or more. The chain couples TRBV7-2 to TRBJ2-7; 8 bases line up with TRBD2. Germline lookup yields CDR1 SGHTA and CDR2 FQGNSA. V trimming: 5 bases; J trimming: 5 bases; junction bases outside the gene matches: 11. CDR3 length: 15 residues. CDR3 coding DNA: TGTGCCAGCAGCCTACCGGGACTAGTATCCCACGAGCAGTACTTC. Protein sequence: CASSLPGLVSHEQYF.

Turning to this clonotype: This likely came from a read error, as a far larger clone is one base away. This sequence joins TRBV11-2 and TRBJ1-1; D gene ambiguous. The CDR3 spans 13 residues. The V end was cut by 4 bases, the J end by 3 bases, with 9 bases between. Germline V CDR1 and CDR2: SGHAT, FQNNGV. CDR3 region: CASSSTTHTEAFF. CDR3 bases: TGTGCCAGCAGCTCCACAACCCACACTGAAGCTTTCTTT.

This clonotype was counted ten times or more. CDR3 sequence reads: CASSPEQFYEQYF. The CDR3 DNA reads as TGTGCCAGCAGCCCGGAGCAATTCTACGAGCAGTACTTC. This chain joins TRBV2 and TRBJ2-7; D is unresolved. The V end was cut by 6 bases, the J end by 3 bases, with 12 bases between. Germline-derived CDR1 and CDR2 are SNHLY and FYNNEI. The CDR3 is 13 amino acids.

The gene calls are TRBV7-6 and TRBJ2-2; D might be TRBD2 (5 bases). CDR1 is SGHVS and CDR2 is FNYEAQ in the germline V gene. Trimming left V 5 bases short and J 3 bases short, with 10 bases between. The CDR3 is 14 amino acids. The CDR3 coding sequence is TGTGCCAGCAGCCGAGGACTTGACACCGGGGAGCTGTTTTTT. It is translated as CASSRGLDTGELFF.

This clonotype showed up just a few times. V and J are TRBV29-1 and TRBJ2-1; 12 nucleotides align to TRBD2. CDR3 length equals 14 residues. Per the germline V gene, CDR1 is SQVTM and CDR2 is ANQGSEA. Germline trimming cut 8 bases from V and 8 bases from J; bases unmatched to any gene: 10. The chain's CDR3 is CSLRLAGAFYEQFF. DNA for the CDR3: TGCAGCCTAAGACTAGCGGGAGCATTTTATGAGCAGTTCTTC.

A remark on this clonotype: It may be a read error: a sequence one base away is much more abundant. Because it lacks the conserved phenylalanine or tryptophan at the end, this CDR3 is likely a read error. The V and J genes are TRBV12-5 and TRBJ1-1; TRBD1 agrees at 8 bases. The CDR3 covers 15 residues. Germline CDR1 reads LGHNT; CDR2 reads FRNRAP. V lost 5 bases, J lost 1 base, and 6 bases stayed unmatched. CDR3 amino acids: CASGLRGTGNTEAFS. CDR3 DNA sequence: TGTGCTAGTGGTCTCCGCGGGACAGGGAACACTGAAGCTTTCTCT.

This clonotype was counted many times. The chain carries TRBV2 and TRBJ2-2; D is perhaps TRBD1 (5 bases). Looked up from germline, CDR1 is SNHLY and CDR2 is FYNNEI. V was trimmed by 0 bases and J by 5 bases, leaving 16 bases between them. The CDR3 loop spans 17 amino acids. This chain's CDR3 is CASSEAGAGAGTGELFF. CDR3 sequence (DNA): TGTGCCAGCAGTGAAGCTGGGGCAGGCGCCGGGACCGGGGAGCTGTTTTTT. The full variable domain, in which reference TRBV2 and TRBJ2-2 provide the parts outside the CDR3, is EPEVTQTPSHQVTQMGQEVILRCVPISNHLYFYWYRQILGQKVEFLVSFYNNEISEKSEIFDDQFSVERPDGSNFTLKIRSTKLEDSAMYFCASSEAGAGAGTGELFFGEGSRLTVL.

This clonotype turned up a few times. This chain joins TRBV20-1 and TRBJ2-7; D is uncertain. Germline V gives CDR1 DFQATT, CDR2 SNEGSKA (reference sequence). This CDR3 spans 12 amino acids. The V gene lost 3 bases and the J gene lost 2 bases, with 8 bases spanning the gap. The CDR3: CSASITTYEQYF. DNA for the CDR3: TGCAGTGCTAGTATTACTACCTACGAGCAGTACTTC.

CDR3 residues: CAWKAGSTDTQYF. The CDR3 bases are TGTGCCTGGAAAGCGGGAAGCACAGATACGCAGTATTTT. The V gene is TRBV30, the J gene TRBJ2-3, with TRBD2 matching 7 bases. The CDR3 length is 13 residues. Per germline, CDR1 GTSNPN and CDR2 SVGIG (reference sequence). V lost 4 bases and J lost 0; bases outside the gene matches: 1.

This clonotype has ten or more counts. This chain uses TRBV6-2 or TRBV6-3 with TRBJ1-5; TRBD1 is a possible D gene (6 bases). Germline CDR1 and CDR2: MNHEY and SVGEGT. This CDR3 contains 13 residues. Trimming cost V 0 bases and J 6 bases, with 6 bases left between them. DNA of the CDR3: TGTGCCAGCAGTTACTCGGACAGTCAGCCCCAGCATTTT. Translated, it gives CASSYSDSQPQHF.

Only a few counts were recorded for this clonotype. The J gene is TRBJ2-3, the V gene TRBV28; D remains ambiguous. This CDR3 has 13 amino acids. V gave up 2 bases and J gave up 5 bases, with 8 bases separating them. Germline loops: CDR1 MDHEN, CDR2 SYDVKM. The CDR3 here is CASSLVRVDTQYF. The CDR3 bases are TGTGCCAGCAGTTTAGTTCGCGTAGATACGCAGTATTTT. Combining the CDR3 with reference TRBV28 and TRBJ2-3 gives the whole variable domain DVKVTQSSRYLVKRTGEKVFLECVQDMDHENMFWYRQDPGLGLRLIYFSYDVKMKEKGDIPEGYSVSREKKERFSLILESASTNQTSMYLCASSLVRVDTQYFGPGTRLTVL.

This clonotype came up many times. This chain connects TRBV27 to TRBJ2-5, with 9 bases lining up with TRBD2. V shed 2 bases, J shed 1 base, and the junction held 8 bases outside the gene matches. There are 17 residues in the CDR3. The V gene's germline CDR1 is MNHEY and CDR2 SMNVEV (reference sequence). The CDR3 region is CASSLRPGGRVQETQYF. In nucleotides, the CDR3 is TGTGCCAGCAGTTTAAGACCCGGCGGGAGGGTCCAAGAGACCCAGTACTTC.

This sequence joins TRBV7-2 and TRBJ2-1, with 7 bases identical to TRBD1. CDR1 is SGHTA, CDR2 FQGNSA, per germline. The CDR3 is 16 residues long. V dropped 5 bases and J dropped 1; count of bases not matched to a gene: 8. CDR3 DNA sequence: TGTGCCAGCAGCCCAGACAGGGTGGGTTCCTACAATGAGCAGTTCTTC. Protein sequence: CASSPDRVGSYNEQFF.

As concerns this clonotype: A clone one base away is much larger, so this may be a read error. The CDR3 end shows no conserved phenylalanine or tryptophan, and so a read error is likely. This sequence joins TRBV30 and TRBJ1-2; the match to TRBD1 covers 7 bases. The junction had 8 bases not matched to a gene; V was cut back by 3 bases and J by 4 bases. The CDR3 is 14 amino acids. Germline V gene sequence: CDR1 GTSNPN, CDR2 SVGIG (reference sequence). CDR3 nucleotide sequence: TGTGCCTGGAGCAGACAGGGAGGAATCTATGGCTACACCCTC. It codes for CAWSRQGGIYGYTL.

The chain employs TRBV19 and TRBJ1-1; 9 nucleotides match TRBD1. The CDR3 length is 16 residues. V trimming: 4 bases; J trimming: 1 base; junction bases outside the gene matches: 7. The V gene's germline CDR1 is LNHDA and CDR2 SQIVND (reference sequence). CDR3 residues: CASSKPSGQGNTEAFF. In DNA, the CDR3 is TGTGCCAGTAGTAAGCCGTCGGGACAGGGGAACACTGAAGCTTTCTTT.

This clonotype was detected only a few times. The genes are TRBV28 and TRBJ1-1; possible D gene TRBD1, 5 bases. The CDR3 is 14 amino acids. The V end was cut by 5 bases, the J end by 6 bases, with 16 bases between. The germline V gene has CDR1 MDHEN and CDR2 SYDVKM. CDR3 sequence (DNA): TGTGCCAGCAGTCAAACTCAGGGTTGGGCTGAAGCTTTCTTT. Translated, it gives CASSQTQGWAEAFF. Together with reference TRBV28 and TRBJ1-1, the CDR3 gives the full variable domain: DVKVTQSSRYLVKRTGEKVFLECVQDMDHENMFWYRQDPGLGLRLIYFSYDVKMKEKGDIPEGYSVSREKKERFSLILESASTNQTSMYLCASSQTQGWAEAFFGQGTRLTVV.

The chain links TRBV12-3 or TRBV12-4 to TRBJ2-1; D is possibly TRBD1 (6 bases). There are 14 residues in the CDR3. V lost 6 bases and J 8 bases, leaving 17 bases between the germline ends. CDR3 residues: CASSPPIQGYEQFF. The CDR3 DNA reads as TGTGCCAGCAGCCCGCCGATACAGGGCTATGAGCAGTTCTTC.